One and the same sample provided the 17 T cell receptor beta chains below, sequenced in a study of cytomegalovirus exposure and HLA in healthy donors. TCRdb's table, derived via immunoSEQ multiplex PCR, lists solely in-frame clones and lacks some. The table has 95,000 to 150,000 clones, roughly 95% seen once. Sequencing input: PBMCs. These receptors came from a man younger than 30 in good health and CMV-seronegative.

This clone was found once. V and J are TRBV7-3 and TRBJ1-4; D remains unclear. The CDR3 length is 16 residues. In germline, CDR1 is SGHTA, CDR2 FQGTGA. Between the trimmed V and J ends, which lost 0 bases and 6 bases, there was a span of 14 bases. In DNA form, the CDR3 reads TGTGCCAGCAGCTTAACGTATGTAGTACTGTATGAAAAACTGTTTTTT. It encodes CASSLTYVVLYEKLFF. Full variable domain (outside the CDR3, taken from reference TRBV7-3 and TRBJ1-4): GAGVSQTPSNKVTEKGKYVELRCDPISGHTALYWYRQSLGQGPEFLIYFQGTGAADDSGLPNDRFFAVRPEGSVSTLKIQRTERGDSAVYLCASSLTYVVLYEKLFFGSGTQLSVL.

This rearrangement joins TRBV18 to TRBJ1-5; 12 nucleotides line up with TRBD1. CDR1 and CDR2 (germline): KGHSH, LQKENI. The CDR3 is 17 amino acids. The trim removed 1 base at V and 9 bases at J, leaving 10 bases unmatched. The CDR3 DNA reads TGTGCCAGCTCACCACAACCGGGACAGGGGGCCGTGGGGCCCCAGCATTTT. It encodes CASSPQPGQGAVGPQHF.

The chain recombines TRBV28 with TRBJ1-5; maybe TRBD1 (5 bases). The CDR3 sequence is 12 residues long. The V gene's germline CDR1 is MDHEN and CDR2 SYDVKM. V gave up 9 bases and J gave up 9 bases, with 15 bases separating them. CDR3 loop: CASGTGARPQHF. CDR3 sequence (DNA): TGTGCCAGTGGAACAGGTGCCAGGCCCCAGCATTTT.

J is TRBJ1-3 and V is TRBV6-5; 7 bases align to TRBD1. CDR3 length equals 15 residues. Germline V CDR1 and CDR2: MNHEY, SVGAGI. The trim removed 5 bases at V and 0 bases at J, leaving 4 bases unmatched. CDR3 sequence (DNA): TGTGCCAGCAGTGCGGACAGGTTCTCTGGAAACACCATATATTTT. Protein product: CASSADRFSGNTIYF.

The chain employs TRBV29-1 and TRBJ2-3; 7 bases match TRBD2. Losses at the gene ends were 4 bases for V and 0 bases for J; bases not matched to a gene: 19. The length of the CDR3 is 19 residues. Looked up from germline, CDR1 is SQVTM and CDR2 is ANQGSEA. In DNA form, the CDR3 reads TGCAGCGTTGCTCCGCGTCCTAGCGGACCTGCCTGGAGCACAGATACGCAGTATTTT. Translation: CSVAPRPSGPAWSTDTQYF.

The V and J genes are TRBV9 and TRBJ2-7; a possible D gene is TRBD1 (5 bases). Germline assignment: CDR1 SGDLS and CDR2 YYNGEE. Trimming pared 0 bases from V and 2 bases from J, leaving 12 bases between. The CDR3 has 15 residues. The CDR3 region has the DNA TGTGCCAGCAGCGTAGGCAGGGTCGCGGCCTACGAGCAGTACTTC. Protein sequence: CASSVGRVAAYEQYF.

J is TRBJ1-1 and V is TRBV10-3; TRBD1 agrees at 8 bases. The V and J ends lost 5 bases and 4 bases, in that order; junction bases with no gene match: 6. Germline CDR1 reads ENHRY; CDR2 reads SYGVKD. This CDR3 spans 14 amino acids. CDR3 residues: CAISYRGGSTEAFF. In nucleotides, the CDR3 is TGTGCCATCAGTTACAGGGGGGGAAGCACTGAAGCTTTCTTT.

The V gene is TRBV10-3, the J gene TRBJ2-1, with 8 positions matching TRBD1. The CDR3 extends over 13 amino acids. V dropped 8 bases and J dropped 9; count of bases not matched to a gene: 9. CDR1 is ENHRY, CDR2 SYGVKD, per germline. The CDR3 sequence is CAIYSSTGGEQFF. The CDR3 DNA is TGTGCCATCTACAGCTCAACAGGGGGTGAGCAGTTCTTC.

The genes are TRBV15 and TRBJ2-1, with 10 bases lining up with TRBD2. CDR1 LNHNV and CDR2 YYDKDF come from the germline V gene (reference sequence). This CDR3 contains 24 residues. Trimming removed 0 bases from V and 2 bases from J; junction bases left unmatched: 25. Written as DNA, the CDR3 is TGTGCCACCAGCAGAGATAGCCCAATCGAGGACCTAGCGGGAGAAGGAGGGGCCTACAATGAGCAGTTCTTC. Protein sequence: CATSRDSPIEDLAGEGGAYNEQFF.

The chain recombines TRBV9 with TRBJ2-7; 9 bases match TRBD1. The CDR3 is made up of 16 amino acids. With V trimmed by 1 base and J by 0 bases, 5 bases remained unmatched. Germline CDR1 reads SGDLS; CDR2 reads YYNGEE. In DNA, the CDR3 is TGTGCCAGCAGCGTATCCGGGACAGGGACCTCCTACGAGCAGTACTTC. It is translated as CASSVSGTGTSYEQYF.

The chain is built from TRBV12-5 and TRBJ1-1; tentative D call: TRBD1 (6 bases). CDR1 is LGHNT and CDR2 is FRNRAP in the germline V gene. CDR3 length: 12 residues. Trimming cost V 7 bases and J 14 bases, with 20 bases left between them. The CDR3 sequence is CASAHGGAHTFF. CDR3 DNA: TGTGCTAGTGCCCACGGGGGGGCGCACACCTTCTTT.

This chain connects TRBV5-4 to TRBJ1-2; 8 nucleotides line up with TRBD1. V lost 2 bases to trimming and J lost 2 bases; unmatched junction nucleotides: 5. The CDR3 sequence is 15 residues long. Germline lookup yields CDR1 SGHNT and CDR2 YYREEE (reference sequence). CDR3 protein: CASSFDRGTNYGYTF. In DNA, the CDR3 is TGTGCCAGCAGCTTTGACAGGGGCACCAACTATGGCTACACCTTC.

The chain joins TRBV11-3 to TRBJ2-5; possible D gene TRBD1, 5 bases. This CDR3 has 15 amino acids. V lost 5 bases to trimming and J lost 5 bases, with 18 bases between them. CDR1 is SGHNT, CDR2 YENEEA, per germline. CDR3 region: CASSPRVGSFETQYF. The CDR3 DNA is TGTGCCAGCAGCCCCAGGGTAGGGTCGTTTGAGACCCAGTACTTC.

The chain is built from TRBV5-6 and TRBJ1-1; D perhaps matches TRBD1 (6 bases). The germline V gene has CDR1 SGHDT and CDR2 YYEEEE. V gave up 2 bases and J gave up 8 bases, with 10 bases separating them. The CDR3 contains 12 residues. CDR3 protein: CASSLPGTEAFF. DNA of the CDR3: TGTGCCAGCAGCTTACCCGGGACAGAAGCTTTCTTT.

This sequence joins TRBV11-3 and TRBJ2-1; the match to TRBD2 covers 7 bases. Germline V lookup: CDR1 SGHNT, CDR2 YENEEA. The CDR3 contains 14 residues. V was clipped by 1 base and J by 9 bases; unmatched bases: 6. The CDR3 DNA follows: TGTGCCAGCAGCTTAGTGGAGCCTAGCGGTGAGCAGTTCTTC. Its translation: CASSLVEPSGEQFF.

The rearrangement joins TRBV9 to TRBJ1-1; D ambiguous. This CDR3 has 15 residues. Trimming took off 0 bases at V and 1 base at J, with 10 bases between the two ends. Germline CDR1 SGDLS, CDR2 YYNGEE. The CDR3 DNA reads TGTGCCAGCAGCGTAGAAGGTCCGGGGAACACTGAAGCTTTCTTT. Amino acids: CASSVEGPGNTEAFF. The whole variable domain, filled in from reference TRBV9 and TRBJ1-1, reads DSGVTQTPKHLITATGQRVTLRCSPRSGDLSVYWYQQSLDQGLQFLIQYYNGEERAKGNILERFSAQQFPDLHSELNLSSLELGDSALYFCASSVEGPGNTEAFFGQGTRLTVV.

About this clone itself: The CDR3 does not end in the conserved phenylalanine or tryptophan, so this is likely a read error. No DNA is shown, since the ends of the CDR3 on it are uncertain; the CDR3 is the one TCRdb lists. The chain is built from TRBV10-1 and TRBJ2-7; the listed D gene, TRBD2, was not tested against the DNA. Germline CDR1 is WNHNN and CDR2 is SYGVQD (reference sequence). The CDR3 is made up of 10 amino acids, end residues included. The CDR3 sequence: CASSERVLRG.